This T cell receptor beta chain appears in the sequencing data of a study of cytomegalovirus exposure and HLA in healthy donors. The PCR made use of 60 Vbeta and 13 Jbeta primers. Sequenced by immunoSEQ multiplex PCR; TCRdb stores in-frame clones only, minus some. This sample carries about 160,000 clones, approximately 81% of them seen once, and the ten largest clones take around 0.37%. CDR3 size: 16 residues. CDR1 is SGHRS and CDR2 is YFSETQ in the germline V gene. V was pared by 0 bases and J by 1 base, with 11 bases between. The sequenced material came from PBMCs. This chain joins TRBV5-1 and TRBJ2-1; D possibly corresponds to TRBD1 (6 bases). The receptor was isolated from a boy aged 2-15 years in good health and CMV-seronegative. The CDR3 nucleotides are TGCGCCAGCAGCTTGGCATCAGGGGAGTCCTACAATGAGCAGTTCTTC. This sequence encodes CASSLASGESYNEQFF.